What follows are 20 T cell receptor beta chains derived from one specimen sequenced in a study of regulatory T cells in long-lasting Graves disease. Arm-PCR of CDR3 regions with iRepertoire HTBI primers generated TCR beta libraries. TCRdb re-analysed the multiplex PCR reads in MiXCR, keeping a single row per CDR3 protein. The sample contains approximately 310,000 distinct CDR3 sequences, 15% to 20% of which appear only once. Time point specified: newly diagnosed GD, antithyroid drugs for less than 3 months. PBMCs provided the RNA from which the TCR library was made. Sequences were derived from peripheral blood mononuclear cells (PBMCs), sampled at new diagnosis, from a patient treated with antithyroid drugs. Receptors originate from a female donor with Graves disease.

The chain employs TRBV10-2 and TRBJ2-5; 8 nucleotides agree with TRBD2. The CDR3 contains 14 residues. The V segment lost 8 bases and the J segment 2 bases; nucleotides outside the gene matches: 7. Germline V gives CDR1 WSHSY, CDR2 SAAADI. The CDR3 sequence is CASGLAGQQETQYF. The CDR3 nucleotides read TGCGCCAGCGGGTTAGCGGGACAACAAGAGACCCAGTACTTC.

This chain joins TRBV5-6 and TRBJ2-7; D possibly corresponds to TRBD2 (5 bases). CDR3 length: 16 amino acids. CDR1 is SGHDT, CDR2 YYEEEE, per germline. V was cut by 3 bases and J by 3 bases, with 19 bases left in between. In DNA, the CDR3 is TGTGCCAGCAGCTCTCCGAGAGGGCGAGGGATCTACGAGCAGTACTTC. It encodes CASSSPRGRGIYEQYF.

The CDR3 DNA sequence: TGTGCCCGAGCGACAGATGAAAAACTGTTTTTT. Translation: CARATDEKLFF. The V call is TRBV6-1, the J call TRBJ1-4; D perhaps matches TRBD1 (5 bases). The CDR3 runs to 11 residues. CDR1 and CDR2 (germline): MNHNS, SASEGT. The V end lost 11 bases, the J end lost 6 bases, and 10 bases lay between the germline ends.

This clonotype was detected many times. CDR3 amino acids: CASSLEFWDAANEAFF. CDR3 bases: TGTGCCAGCAGCTTAGAGTTTTGGGACGCTGCCAATGAAGCTTTCTTT. The chain has TRBV11-3 and TRBJ1-1, with D perhaps matching TRBD1 (5 bases). CDR1 is SGHNT and CDR2 is YENEEA in the germline V gene. The CDR3 extends over 16 amino acids. Trimming left V 0 bases short and J 7 bases short, with 18 bases between.

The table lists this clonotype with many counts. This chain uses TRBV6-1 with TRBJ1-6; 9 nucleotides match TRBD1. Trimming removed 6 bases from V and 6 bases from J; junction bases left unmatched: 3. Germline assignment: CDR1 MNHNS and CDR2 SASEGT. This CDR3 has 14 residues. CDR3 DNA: TGTGCCAGCAGGGGACAGGGTGCTAATTCACCCCTCCACTTT. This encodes CASRGQGANSPLHF.

The CDR3 sequence: CASSPQRIGYGYTF. CDR3 DNA sequence: TGTGCCAGCAGTCCTCAGCGGATCGGGTATGGCTACACCTTC. The chain recombines TRBV6-2 or TRBV6-3 with TRBJ1-2; no firm D call. CDR3 length: 14 residues. Per germline, CDR1 MNHEY and CDR2 SVGEGT. Trimming stripped 5 bases from V and 5 bases from J, with 15 bases between.

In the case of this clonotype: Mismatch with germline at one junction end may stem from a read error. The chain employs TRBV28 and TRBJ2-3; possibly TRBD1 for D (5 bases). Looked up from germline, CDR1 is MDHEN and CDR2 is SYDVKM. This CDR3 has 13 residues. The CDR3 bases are TGTGCCAGCAGTCTCGGCAGGGCGGATACTCAGTGTTTT. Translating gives CASSLGRADTQCF.

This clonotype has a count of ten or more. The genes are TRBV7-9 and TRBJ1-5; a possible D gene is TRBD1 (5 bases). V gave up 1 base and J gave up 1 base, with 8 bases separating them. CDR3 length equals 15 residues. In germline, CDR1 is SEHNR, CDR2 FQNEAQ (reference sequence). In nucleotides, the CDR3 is TGTGCCAGCAGCTTAGGGAGGGACAGCAATCAGCCCCAGCATTTT. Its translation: CASSLGRDSNQPQHF.

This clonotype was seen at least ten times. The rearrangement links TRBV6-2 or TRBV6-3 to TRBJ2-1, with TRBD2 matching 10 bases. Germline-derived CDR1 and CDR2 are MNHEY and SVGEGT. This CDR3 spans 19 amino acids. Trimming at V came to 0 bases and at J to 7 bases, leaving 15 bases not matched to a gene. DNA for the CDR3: TGTGCCAGCAGTTACTCGAATCCCCAAAGCGTTAGCGGGAGGAATGAGCAGTTCTTC. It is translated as CASSYSNPQSVSGRNEQFF.

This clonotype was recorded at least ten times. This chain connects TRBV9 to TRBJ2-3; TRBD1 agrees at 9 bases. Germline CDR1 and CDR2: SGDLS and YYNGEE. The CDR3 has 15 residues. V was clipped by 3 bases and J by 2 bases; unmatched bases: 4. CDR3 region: CASSDGTGYTDTQYF. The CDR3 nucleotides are TGTGCCAGCAGCGATGGGACAGGGTACACAGATACGCAGTATTTT.

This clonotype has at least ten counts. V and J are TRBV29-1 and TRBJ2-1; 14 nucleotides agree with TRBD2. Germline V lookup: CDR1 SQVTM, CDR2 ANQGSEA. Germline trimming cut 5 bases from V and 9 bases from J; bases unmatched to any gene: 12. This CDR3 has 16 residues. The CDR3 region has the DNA TGCAGCGTTTTCCGAATGGGGACTAGCGGGAGAAGTGAGCAGTTCTTC. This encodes CSVFRMGTSGRSEQFF.

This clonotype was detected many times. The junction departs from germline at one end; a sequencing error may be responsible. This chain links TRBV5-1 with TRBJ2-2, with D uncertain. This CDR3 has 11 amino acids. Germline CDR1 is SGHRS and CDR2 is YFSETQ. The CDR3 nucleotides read TGTGCCAGCAGCAGAGGCGGGGAGCTGTTTTTT. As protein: CASSRGGELFF.

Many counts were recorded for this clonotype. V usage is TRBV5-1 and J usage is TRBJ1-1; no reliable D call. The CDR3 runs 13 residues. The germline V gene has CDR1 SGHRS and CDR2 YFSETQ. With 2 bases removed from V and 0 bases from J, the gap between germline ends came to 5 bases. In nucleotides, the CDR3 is TGCGCCAGCAGCTTTGTCATGAACACTGAAGCTTTCTTT. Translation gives CASSFVMNTEAFF.

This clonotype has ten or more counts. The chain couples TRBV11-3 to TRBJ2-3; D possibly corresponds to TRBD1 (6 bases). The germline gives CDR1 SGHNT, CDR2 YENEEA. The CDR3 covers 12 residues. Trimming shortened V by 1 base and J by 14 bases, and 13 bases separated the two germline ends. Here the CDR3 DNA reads TGTGCCAGCAGCTTAGCCGACAGGACGGCGTATTTT. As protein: CASSLADRTAYF.

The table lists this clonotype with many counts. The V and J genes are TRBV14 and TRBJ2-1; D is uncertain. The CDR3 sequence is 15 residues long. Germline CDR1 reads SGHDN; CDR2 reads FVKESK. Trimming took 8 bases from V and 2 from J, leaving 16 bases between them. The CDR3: CASHSTSGAYNEQFF. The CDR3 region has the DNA TGTGCCAGCCATTCCACCTCTGGGGCCTACAATGAGCAGTTCTTC. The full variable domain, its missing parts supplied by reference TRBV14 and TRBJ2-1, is EAGVTQFPSHSVIEKGQTVTLRCDPISGHDNLYWYRRVMGKEIKFLLHFVKESKQDESGMPNNRFLAERTGGTYSTLKVQPAELEDSGVYFCASHSTSGAYNEQFFGPGTRLTVL.

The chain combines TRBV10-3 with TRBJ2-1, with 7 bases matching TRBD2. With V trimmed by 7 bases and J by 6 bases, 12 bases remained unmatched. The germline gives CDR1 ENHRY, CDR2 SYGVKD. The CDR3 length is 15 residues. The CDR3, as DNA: TGTGCCATCAAGGAAGGAGCGGGGCTTATCAATGAGCAGTTCTTC. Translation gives CAIKEGAGLINEQFF.

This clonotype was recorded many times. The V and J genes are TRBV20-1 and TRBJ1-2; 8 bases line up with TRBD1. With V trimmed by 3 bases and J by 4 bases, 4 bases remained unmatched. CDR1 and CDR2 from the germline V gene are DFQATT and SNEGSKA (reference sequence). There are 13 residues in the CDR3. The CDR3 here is CSASAGGVYGYTF. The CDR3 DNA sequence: TGCAGTGCTAGTGCAGGGGGCGTCTATGGCTACACCTTC.

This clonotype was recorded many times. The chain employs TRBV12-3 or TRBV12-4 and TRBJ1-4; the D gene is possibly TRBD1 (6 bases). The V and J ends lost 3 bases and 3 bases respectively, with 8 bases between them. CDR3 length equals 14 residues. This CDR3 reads CASSFRTANEKLFF. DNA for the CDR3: TGTGCCAGCAGTTTTAGGACAGCTAATGAAAAACTGTTTTTT.

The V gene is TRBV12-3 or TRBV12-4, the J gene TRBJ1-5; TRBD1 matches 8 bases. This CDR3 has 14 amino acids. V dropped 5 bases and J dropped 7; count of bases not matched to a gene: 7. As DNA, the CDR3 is TGTGCCAGCAGTCGGACAGGGATGGGGCAGCCCCAGCATTTT. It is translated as CASSRTGMGQPQHF.

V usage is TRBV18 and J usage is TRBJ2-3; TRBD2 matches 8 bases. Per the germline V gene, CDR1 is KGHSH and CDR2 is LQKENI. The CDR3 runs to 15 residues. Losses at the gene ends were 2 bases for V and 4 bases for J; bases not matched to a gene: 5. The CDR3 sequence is CASSPTAGGSDTQYF. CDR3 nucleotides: TGTGCCAGCTCACCAACGGCGGGAGGTTCAGATACGCAGTATTTT.